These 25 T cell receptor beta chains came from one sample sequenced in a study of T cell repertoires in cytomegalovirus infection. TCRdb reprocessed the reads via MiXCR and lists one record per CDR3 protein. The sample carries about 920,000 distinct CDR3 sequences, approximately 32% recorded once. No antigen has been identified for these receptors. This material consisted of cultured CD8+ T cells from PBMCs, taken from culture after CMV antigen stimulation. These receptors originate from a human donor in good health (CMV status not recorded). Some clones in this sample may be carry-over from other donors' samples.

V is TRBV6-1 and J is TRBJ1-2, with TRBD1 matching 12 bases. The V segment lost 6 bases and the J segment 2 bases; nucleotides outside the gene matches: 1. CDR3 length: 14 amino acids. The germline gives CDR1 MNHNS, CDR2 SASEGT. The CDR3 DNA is TGTGCCAGCAGGGGGACAGGGGGCAACTATGGCTACACCTTC. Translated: CASRGTGGNYGYTF.

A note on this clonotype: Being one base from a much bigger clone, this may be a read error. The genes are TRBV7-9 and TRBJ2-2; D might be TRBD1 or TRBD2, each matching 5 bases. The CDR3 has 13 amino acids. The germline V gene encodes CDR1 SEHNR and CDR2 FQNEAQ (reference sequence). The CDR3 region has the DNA TGTACCAGCAGCTTAATGGGGGCCGGGGAGCTGTTTTTT. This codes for CTSSLMGAGELFF.

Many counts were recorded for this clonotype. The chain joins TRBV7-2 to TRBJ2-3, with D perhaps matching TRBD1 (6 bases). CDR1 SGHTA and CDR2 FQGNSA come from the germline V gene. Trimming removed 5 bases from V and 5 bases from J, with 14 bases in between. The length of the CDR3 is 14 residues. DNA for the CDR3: TGTGCCAGCAGCGAGCAGGGGATGATAGATACGCAGTATTTT. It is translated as CASSEQGMIDTQYF.

The CDR3 DNA is TGTGCCAGCTCACTCGACAGTCGTGGCGGGAACAATGAGCAGTTCTTC. This codes for CASSLDSRGGNNEQFF. The rearrangement joins TRBV18 to TRBJ2-1; a weak D match, TRBD2 (6 bases). The CDR3 contains 16 residues. In germline, CDR1 is KGHSH, CDR2 LQKENI. Deletions cut 4 bases from V and 5 bases from J, with 18 bases between. Drawing the rest from reference TRBV18 and TRBJ2-1, the complete variable domain is NAGVMQNPRHLVRRRGQEARLRCSPMKGHSHVYWYRQLPEEGLKFMVYLQKENIIDESGMPKERFSAEFPKEGPSILRIQQVVRGDSAAYFCASSLDSRGGNNEQFFGPGTRLTVL.

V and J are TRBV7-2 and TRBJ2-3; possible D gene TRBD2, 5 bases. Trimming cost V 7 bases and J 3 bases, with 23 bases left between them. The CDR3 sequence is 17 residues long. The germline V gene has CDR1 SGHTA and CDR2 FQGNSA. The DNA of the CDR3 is TGTGCCAGCAAGACTTTGATTGGAGGAATAGTAACAGATACGCAGTATTTT. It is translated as CASKTLIGGIVTDTQYF.

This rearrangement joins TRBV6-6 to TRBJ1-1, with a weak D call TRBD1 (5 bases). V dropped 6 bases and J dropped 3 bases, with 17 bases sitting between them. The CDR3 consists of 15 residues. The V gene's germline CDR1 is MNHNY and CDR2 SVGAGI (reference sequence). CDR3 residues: CASRSLTEVYTEAFF. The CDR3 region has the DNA TGTGCCAGCAGGTCCTTGACAGAAGTATACACTGAAGCTTTCTTT.

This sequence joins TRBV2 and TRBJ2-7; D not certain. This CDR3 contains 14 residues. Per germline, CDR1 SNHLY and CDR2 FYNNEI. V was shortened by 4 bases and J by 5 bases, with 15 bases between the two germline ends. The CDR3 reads CASSAAGTLDEQYF. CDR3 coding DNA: TGTGCCAGCAGTGCGGCAGGTACCCTGGACGAGCAGTACTTC.

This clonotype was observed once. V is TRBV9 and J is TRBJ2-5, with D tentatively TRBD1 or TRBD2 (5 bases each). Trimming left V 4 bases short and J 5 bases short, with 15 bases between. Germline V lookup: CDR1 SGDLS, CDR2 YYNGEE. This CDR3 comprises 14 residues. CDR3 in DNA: TGTGCCAGCAGCCCGGCCGGGGACGCGGAGACCCAGTACTTC. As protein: CASSPAGDAETQYF.

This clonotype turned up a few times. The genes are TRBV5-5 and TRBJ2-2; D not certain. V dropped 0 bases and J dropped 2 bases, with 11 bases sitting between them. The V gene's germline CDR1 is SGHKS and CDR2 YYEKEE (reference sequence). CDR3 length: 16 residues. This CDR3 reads CASSLVLGSNTGELFF. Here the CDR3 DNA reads TGTGCCAGCAGCTTGGTGTTGGGGTCAAACACCGGGGAGCTGTTTTTT.

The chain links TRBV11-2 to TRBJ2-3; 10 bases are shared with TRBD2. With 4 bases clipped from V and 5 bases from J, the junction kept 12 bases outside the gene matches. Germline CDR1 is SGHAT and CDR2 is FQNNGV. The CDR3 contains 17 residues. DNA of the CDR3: TGTGCCAGCAGCTCCCGAGGCTCTAGCGGGGGTAAAGATACGCAGTATTTT. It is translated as CASSSRGSSGGKDTQYF.

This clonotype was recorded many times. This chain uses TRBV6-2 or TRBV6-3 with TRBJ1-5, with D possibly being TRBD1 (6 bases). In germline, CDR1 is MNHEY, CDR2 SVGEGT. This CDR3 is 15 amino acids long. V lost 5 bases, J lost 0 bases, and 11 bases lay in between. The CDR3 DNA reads TGTGCCAGCAGTCGAGGGGGGTATAGCAATCAGCCCCAGCATTTT. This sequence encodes CASSRGGYSNQPQHF.

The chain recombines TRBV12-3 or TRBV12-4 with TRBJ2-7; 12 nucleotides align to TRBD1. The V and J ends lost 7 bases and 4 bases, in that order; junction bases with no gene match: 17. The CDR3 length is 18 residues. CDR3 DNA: TGTGCCAGCACCTTGGGGGACAGGGGGCTCTATTGGGCGTACGAGCAGTACGTC. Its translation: CASTLGDRGLYWAYEQYV.

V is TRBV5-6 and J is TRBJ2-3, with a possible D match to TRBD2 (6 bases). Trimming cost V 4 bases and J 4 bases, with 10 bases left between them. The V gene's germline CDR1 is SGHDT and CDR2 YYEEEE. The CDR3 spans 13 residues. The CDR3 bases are TGTGCCAGCAGCCTGGGGACTCCAGATACGCAGTATTTT. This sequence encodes CASSLGTPDTQYF.

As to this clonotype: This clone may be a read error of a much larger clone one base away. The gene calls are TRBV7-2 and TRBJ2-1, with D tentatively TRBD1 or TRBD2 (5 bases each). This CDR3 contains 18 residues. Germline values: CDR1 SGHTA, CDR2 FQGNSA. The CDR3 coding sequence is TGTGCCAGCGGCTTAGCGTGGGCAGGGACGAGCTCCTACAATGAGCAGTTCTTC. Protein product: CASGLAWAGTSSYNEQFF.

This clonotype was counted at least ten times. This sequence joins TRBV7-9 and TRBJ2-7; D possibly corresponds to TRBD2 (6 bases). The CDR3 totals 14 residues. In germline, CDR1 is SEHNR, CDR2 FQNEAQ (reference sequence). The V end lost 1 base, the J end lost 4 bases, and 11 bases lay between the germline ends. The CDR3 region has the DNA TGTGCCAGCAGCTTAGGGATTAGCGGTTACGAGCAGTACTTC. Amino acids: CASSLGISGYEQYF.

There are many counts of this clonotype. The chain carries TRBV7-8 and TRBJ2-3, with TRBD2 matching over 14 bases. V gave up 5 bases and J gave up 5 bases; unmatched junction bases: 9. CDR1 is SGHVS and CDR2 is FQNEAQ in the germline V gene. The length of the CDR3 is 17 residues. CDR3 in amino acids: CASSQPTSGGAGDTQYF. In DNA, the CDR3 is TGTGCCAGCAGCCAACCGACTAGCGGGGGGGCCGGAGATACGCAGTATTTT.

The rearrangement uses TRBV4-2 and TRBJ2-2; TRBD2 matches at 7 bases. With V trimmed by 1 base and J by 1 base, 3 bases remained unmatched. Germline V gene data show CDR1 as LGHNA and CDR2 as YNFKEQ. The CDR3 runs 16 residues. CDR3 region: CASSQVASGNTGELFF. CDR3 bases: TGTGCCAGCAGCCAAGTGGCTAGCGGGAACACCGGGGAGCTGTTTTTT.

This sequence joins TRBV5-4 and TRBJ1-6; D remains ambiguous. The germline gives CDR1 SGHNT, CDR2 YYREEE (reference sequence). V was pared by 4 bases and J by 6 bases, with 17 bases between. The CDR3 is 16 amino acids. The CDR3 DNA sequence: TGTGCCAGCAGCCAACTACAATGGGATCGTAATTCACCCCTCCACTTT. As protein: CASSQLQWDRNSPLHF.

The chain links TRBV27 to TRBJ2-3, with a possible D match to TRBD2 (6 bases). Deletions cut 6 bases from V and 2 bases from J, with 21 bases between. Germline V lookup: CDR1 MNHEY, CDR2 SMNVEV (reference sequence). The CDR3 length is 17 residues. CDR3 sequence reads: CASSPWGERMTTDTQYF. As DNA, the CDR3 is TGTGCCAGCAGCCCTTGGGGGGAACGTATGACCACAGATACGCAGTATTTT.

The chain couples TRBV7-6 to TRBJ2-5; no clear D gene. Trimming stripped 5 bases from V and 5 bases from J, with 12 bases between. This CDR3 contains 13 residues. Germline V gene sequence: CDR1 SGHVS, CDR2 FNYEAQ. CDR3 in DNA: TGTGCCAGCAGCGACTCGGGCCGGGAGACCCAGTACTTC. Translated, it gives CASSDSGRETQYF.

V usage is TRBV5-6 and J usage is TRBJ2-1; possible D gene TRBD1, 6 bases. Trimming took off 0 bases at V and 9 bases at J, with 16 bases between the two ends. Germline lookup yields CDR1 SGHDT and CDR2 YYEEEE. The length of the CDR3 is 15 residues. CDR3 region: CASSLGRPGQGEQFF. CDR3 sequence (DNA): TGTGCCAGCAGCTTGGGACGCCCGGGACAAGGTGAGCAGTTCTTC.

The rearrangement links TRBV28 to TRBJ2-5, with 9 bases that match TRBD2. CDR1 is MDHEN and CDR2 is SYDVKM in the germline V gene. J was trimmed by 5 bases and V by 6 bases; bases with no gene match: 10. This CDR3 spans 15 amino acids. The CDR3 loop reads CASRTLAGPQETQYF. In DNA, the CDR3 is TGTGCCAGCAGAACCCTAGCGGGGCCGCAGGAGACCCAGTACTTC.

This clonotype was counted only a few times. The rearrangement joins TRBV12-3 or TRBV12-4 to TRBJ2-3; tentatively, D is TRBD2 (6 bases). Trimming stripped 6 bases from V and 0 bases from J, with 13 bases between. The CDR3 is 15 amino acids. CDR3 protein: CASSPGEYSTDTQYF. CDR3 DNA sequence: TGTGCCAGCAGCCCGGGGGAATATAGCACAGATACGCAGTATTTT.

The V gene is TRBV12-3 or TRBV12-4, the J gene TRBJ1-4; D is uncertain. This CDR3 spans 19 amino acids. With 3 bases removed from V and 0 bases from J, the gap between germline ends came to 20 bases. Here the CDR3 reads CASSFKVGMAETTNEKLFF. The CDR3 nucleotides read TGTGCCAGCAGTTTTAAAGTCGGGATGGCAGAAACAACTAATGAAAAACTGTTTTTT.

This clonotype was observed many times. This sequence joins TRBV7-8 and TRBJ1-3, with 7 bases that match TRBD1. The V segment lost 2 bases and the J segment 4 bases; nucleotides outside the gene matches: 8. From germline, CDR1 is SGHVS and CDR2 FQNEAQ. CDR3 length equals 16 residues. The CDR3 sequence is CASSLTLPGQGNTIYF. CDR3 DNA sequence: TGTGCCAGCAGCTTAACCTTACCGGGACAGGGAAACACCATATATTTT.